This is a list of T cell receptor beta chains from one sample in a study of human T cells and chemical hapten exposure. TCRdb used MiXCR to reprocess the RACE reads, holding one entry per CDR3 protein. The table shows under 200,000 distinct CDR3 sequences, with approximately 15% occurring only once. The sample consisted of whole blood, taken in connection with sensitization to the hapten diphenylcyclopropenone (DPC). The origin of the receptors is a woman in her 30s with alopecia areata. Some clones in this sample may be carry-over from other donors' samples. The CDR3 runs from the conserved cysteine through the conserved F or W. D genes are given only for firm matches. Clone size is stated in some rows and not others, as once, few, many or a class when expanded.

TRBJ1-6 15 . . TRBV20-1 TGCAGTGCTAGGAACTACAGGGAGGCCTCCTCACCCCTCCACTTT CSARNYREASSPLHF
TRBJ2-3 18 once TRBD2 TRBV7-2 TGTGCCAGCAGCTCGTTGGGGACTAGCGGGAGAGGAACAGATACGCAGTATTTT CASSSLGTSGRGTDTQYF
TRBJ1-1 15 . . TRBV7-9 TGTGCCAGCAGCTTATACAGTCAGGGAAAGACTGAAGCTTTCTTT CASSLYSQGKTEAFF
TRBJ2-7 12 . . TRBV7-2 TGTGCCAGCGGGGGACGGTCAAGACTGGAGTACTTC CASGGRSRLEYF
TRBJ2-3 16 . . TRBV6-5 TGTGCCAGCAGTTTTACTCGGGCCATCGGCACAGATACGCAGTATTTT CASSFTRAIGTDTQYF
TRBJ1-4 15 few . TRBV20-1 TGCAGTGCTAGTGGGTTTCCGGGGCTTAATGAAAAACTGTTTTTT CSASGFPGLNEKLFF
TRBJ1-1 14 . . TRBV6-6 TGTGCCAGCAGATTGGGGCTTGGGAACACTGAAGCTTTCTTT CASRLGLGNTEAFF
TRBJ1-1 12 . . TRBV29-1 TGCAGCGTTGGGGGGGTGAACACTGAAGCTTTCTTT CSVGGVNTEAFF
TRBJ1-3 17 many . TRBV15 TGTGCCACCAGCCAGGTGGCCCAGGTGAGGTCTGGAAACACCATATATTTT CATSQVAQVRSGNTIYF
TRBJ2-3 17 . TRBD2 TRBV2 TGTGCCAGCAGTCCCCCTGAAAGACTAGCGGGGGGAGATACGCAGTATTTT CASSPPERLAGGDTQYF
TRBJ2-1 15 . TRBD2 TRBV7-2 TGTGCCAGCAGCTTAAACCTAGCGGGAGCAGGTGAGCAGTTCTTC CASSLNLAGAGEQFF
TRBJ2-7 12 few . TRBV5-1 TGCGCCAGCAGCTTGACGCCGGGGGAGCAGTACTTC CASSLTPGEQYF
TRBJ2-2 15 many . TRBV7-2 TGTGCCAGCAGCTTAGGGGTTAGGGTCGGCGGGGAGCTGTTTTTT CASSLGVRVGGELFF
TRBJ2-7 15 few . TRBV28 TGTGCCAGCAGTCAGGTACGGAGAGGAACCTACGAGCAGTACTTC CASSQVRRGTYEQYF
TRBJ2-7 15 few TRBD2 TRBV3-1 TGTGCCAGCAGCCAATCAGCGGGGCTCAGCTACGAGCAGTACTTC CASSQSAGLSYEQYF
TRBJ2-5 15 few . TRBV7-6 TGTGCCAGCAGCCCGGGCCCCCAACTAGGGGAGACCCAGTACTTC CASSPGPQLGETQYF
TRBJ2-1 15 many . TRBV28 TGTGCCAGCAGTTTGCGGGGCATCGTGGACAATGAGCAGTTCTTC CASSLRGIVDNEQFF
TRBJ2-5 18 . TRBD1 TRBV7-3 TGTGCCAGCAGCCCGATAGGACCACCGGGACAGGGAATGGAGACCCAGTACTTC CASSPIGPPGQGMETQYF
TRBJ2-7 16 few TRBD1 TRBV3-1 TGTGCCAGCAGCCAAGCCCGGACAGGGGGCTCGTACGAGCAGTACTTC CASSQARTGGSYEQYF
TRBJ2-5 18 many TRBD2 TRBV28 TGTGCCAGCAGTCAGGGACTAGCGGGAGGGCCAGGGCGAGAGACCCAGTACTTC CASSQGLAGGPGRETQYF
TRBJ2-3 14 few . TRBV29-1 TGCAGCGTTGACCCGGCGGGACGCACAGATACGCAGTATTTT CSVDPAGRTDTQYF
TRBJ2-1 14 many . TRBV11-2 TGTGCCAGCAGCTTAGAACTCAAGGGCAATGAGCAGTTCTTC CASSLELKGNEQFF
TRBJ2-5 14 few . TRBV29-1 TGCAGCGTTGGAGCAAGGGGGGTTCAGGAGACCCAGTACTTC CSVGARGVQETQYF
TRBJ2-3 15 many . TRBV6-6 TGTGCCAGCAGTCCACCCGGGACCCAGACAGATACGCAGTATTTT CASSPPGTQTDTQYF
TRBJ1-2 13 few TRBD1 TRBV19 TGTGCCAGTAGCGACAGGGGGAGGCGTGGCTACACCTTC CASSDRGRRGYTF
TRBJ1-2 14 many TRBD1 TRBV7-2 TGTGCCAGCAGTCCGGGACAGGGGAACTATGGCTACACCTTC CASSPGQGNYGYTF
TRBJ2-1 16 few . TRBV12-3/TRBV12-4 TGTGCCAGCAGCCGGGGATGGGGCCCGCATTACAATGAGCAGTTCTTC CASSRGWGPHYNEQFF
TRBJ1-2 13 few . TRBV18 TGTGCCAGCTCAGACAGAGAAAACTATGGCTACACCTTC CASSDRENYGYTF
TRBJ1-6 11 . . TRBV10-3 TGTGCCATCAAGACCTTTTCACCCCTCCACTTT CAIKTFSPLHF
TRBJ1-1 12 . . TRBV29-1 TGCAGCGTTTTGCAGGGTTGGACTGAAGCTTTCTTT CSVLQGWTEAFF
TRBJ2-2 13 . . TRBV7-2 TGTGCCAGCAGCTTAAGGAATACAGAAAAGCTGTTTTTT CASSLRNTEKLFF
TRBJ2-1 17 . . TRBV13 TGTGCCAGCAGCCCGCCGCCCTGGAACCCCGGAGGGCATGAGCAGTTCTTC CASSPPPWNPGGHEQFF
TRBJ2-7 14 few TRBD2 TRBV7-9 TGTGCCAGCAGCCCCCAGCGGGGGAGTAACGAGCAGTACTTC CASSPQRGSNEQYF
TRBJ2-7 14 few . TRBV6-2/TRBV6-3 TGTGCCAGCAGCTTCGGGACACGAACCTACGAGCAGTACTTC CASSFGTRTYEQYF